Each of the 15 T cell receptor beta chains below was sequenced from the same sample in a study of blood T cell repertoires in COVID-19. Clones were sequenced by immunoSEQ multiplex PCR, and TCRdb holds only the in-frame ones, with some missing. This sample carries about 170,000 clones, more than 70% of them seen once, and the ten largest clones take around 19%. Sequenced sample: peripheral blood. Receptors originate from a woman aged 65 to 85 who had recovered from COVID-19.

The sample holds a few counts of this clone. The V call is TRBV7-6, the J call TRBJ1-3; no firm D call. V was shortened by 8 bases and J by 2 bases, with 16 bases between the two germline ends. Germline lookup yields CDR1 SGHVS and CDR2 FNYEAQ. The CDR3 extends over 15 amino acids. CDR3 nucleotides: TGTGCCAGCTCAAACGTCGGGTACCCTGGAAACACCATATATTTT. Translated: CASSNVGYPGNTIYF.

The V gene is TRBV6-5, the J gene TRBJ2-7, with TRBD2 as a possible D gene (6 bases). CDR3 size: 13 residues. CDR1 is MNHEY, CDR2 SVGAGI, per germline. V lost 6 bases, J lost 2 bases, and 11 bases lay in between. The CDR3 region has the DNA TGTGCCAGCAGCCGGGAGAGGACCTACGAGCAGTACTTC. The encoded protein is CASSRERTYEQYF.

The V call is TRBV7-3, the J call TRBJ1-1, with D tentatively TRBD1 (5 bases). The V gene lost 2 bases and the J gene lost 5 bases, with 12 bases spanning the gap. The CDR3 is made up of 14 amino acids. Germline loops: CDR1 SGHTA, CDR2 FQGTGA. The CDR3 DNA is TGTGCCAGCAGCTTAGGGGGGAGTGGGACTGAAGCTTTCTTT. This codes for CASSLGGSGTEAFF. Variable domain in full (rest from reference TRBV7-3 and TRBJ1-1): GAGVSQTPSNKVTEKGKYVELRCDPISGHTALYWYRQSLGQGPEFLIYFQGTGAADDSGLPNDRFFAVRPEGSVSTLKIQRTERGDSAVYLCASSLGGSGTEAFFGQGTRLTVV.

This chain connects TRBV5-4 to TRBJ2-3; a weak D match, TRBD1 (5 bases). In germline, CDR1 is SGHNT, CDR2 YYREEE (reference sequence). The CDR3 spans 14 residues. Trimming removed 0 bases at V and 5 bases at J, with 10 bases between. The CDR3 spells CASSLGQGKDTQYF. Written as DNA, the CDR3 is TGTGCCAGCAGCTTGGGGCAGGGAAAAGATACGCAGTATTTT.

The rearrangement links TRBV2 to TRBJ1-3; 8 nucleotides match TRBD1. CDR3 length equals 15 residues. J was trimmed by 0 bases and V by 8 bases; bases with no gene match: 6. Germline CDR1 is SNHLY and CDR2 is FYNNEI. CDR3 protein: CASARQGHSGNTIYF. In DNA form, the CDR3 reads TGTGCCAGCGCCCGACAGGGGCACTCTGGAAACACCATATATTTT.

This clone turned up a few times. The chain recombines TRBV19 with TRBJ2-5; D perhaps matches TRBD2 (6 bases). CDR1 and CDR2 (germline): LNHDA, SQIVND (reference sequence). The CDR3 totals 14 residues. The germline V and J ends were trimmed by 1 base and 5 bases, with 11 bases remaining between them. CDR3: CASSIGAGRETQYF. The CDR3 nucleotides are TGTGCCAGTAGTATAGGGGCGGGACGGGAGACCCAGTACTTC.

The J gene is TRBJ1-4, the V gene TRBV9; D call uncertain. Deletions cut 0 bases from V and 7 bases from J, with 19 bases between. The CDR3 loop spans 17 amino acids. Germline V gene lookup returns CDR1 SGDLS and CDR2 YYNGEE. The CDR3 DNA reads as TGTGCCAGCAGCGTAGACCTGAACCTACCCCGGGGTGAAAAACTGTTTTTT. This codes for CASSVDLNLPRGEKLFF. Full variable domain (missing parts from reference TRBV9 and TRBJ1-4): DSGVTQTPKHLITATGQRVTLRCSPRSGDLSVYWYQQSLDQGLQFLIQYYNGEERAKGNILERFSAQQFPDLHSELNLSSLELGDSALYFCASSVDLNLPRGEKLFFGSGTQLSVL.

Turning to this clone: An end of the junction differs from the germline gene, which may be a read error. V is TRBV4-1 and J is TRBJ1-2; D might be TRBD1 (5 bases). The germline V gene has CDR1 MGHRA and CDR2 YSYEKL. This CDR3 spans 12 amino acids. The CDR3, as DNA: TGCGCCAGCAGCCAAGAGGGGCGGGAGTTCGCCTTC. It encodes CASSQEGREFAF.

The genes are TRBV5-1 and TRBJ1-6; 11 bases fit TRBD1. The length of the CDR3 is 16 residues. CDR1 SGHRS and CDR2 YFSETQ come from the germline V gene. V shed 0 bases and J 9 bases; nucleotides not matched to a gene: 5. The CDR3 spells CASSLGTGGEGSPLHF. The CDR3 nucleotides read TGCGCCAGCAGCTTGGGGACAGGGGGCGAGGGTTCACCCCTCCACTTT.

The chain is built from TRBV19 and TRBJ1-3, with D possibly being TRBD1 (6 bases). Germline V CDR1 and CDR2: LNHDA, SQIVND (reference sequence). The CDR3 covers 14 residues. Trimming removed 5 bases from V and 7 bases from J, with 15 bases in between. DNA for the CDR3: TGTGCCAGTAGTCCACCCGGGACATGGAACACCATATATTTT. It codes for CASSPPGTWNTIYF.

The chain has TRBV6-2 or TRBV6-3 and TRBJ2-1, with D possibly being TRBD2 (5 bases). In germline, CDR1 is MNHEY, CDR2 SVGEGT. CDR3 size: 17 residues. Trimming pared 0 bases from V and 2 bases from J, leaving 14 bases between. In nucleotides, the CDR3 is TGTGCCAGCAGTTACTCTAAAAGCGGTACCACCTACAATGAGCAGTTCTTC. This translates into CASSYSKSGTTYNEQFF.

V and J are TRBV5-1 and TRBJ2-5; D is undetermined. Trimming took off 5 bases at V and 2 bases at J, with 10 bases between the two ends. This CDR3 region has 13 residues. CDR1 SGHRS and CDR2 YFSETQ come from the germline V gene. CDR3 sequence (DNA): TGCGCCAGCAGGGTTGCGACTCAAGAGACCCAGTACTTC. This gives the protein CASRVATQETQYF.

The chain joins TRBV3-1 (or the pseudogene TRBV3-2) to TRBJ2-7; 7 nucleotides line up with TRBD1. The trim removed 3 bases at V and 4 bases at J, leaving 3 bases unmatched. CDR3 length equals 13 residues. In germline, CDR1 is LGHDT, CDR2 YNNKEL (reference sequence). CDR3 region: CASSHPGGYEQYF. The CDR3 coding sequence is TGTGCCAGCAGCCATCCAGGGGGATACGAGCAGTACTTC.

The chain carries TRBV18 and TRBJ2-1; TRBD1 might be the D (6 bases). The V gene lost 0 bases and the J gene lost 7 bases, with 13 bases spanning the gap. CDR1 and CDR2 (germline): KGHSH, LQKENI. The CDR3 length is 15 residues. CDR3 sequence (DNA): TGTGCCAGCTCACCACCGGTAGACAGGCGGAATGAGCAGTTCTTC. This sequence encodes CASSPPVDRRNEQFF.

V and J are TRBV28 and TRBJ2-7; D is ambiguous. The V end lost 1 base, the J end lost 6 bases, and 7 bases lay between the germline ends. CDR1 MDHEN and CDR2 SYDVKM come from the germline V gene. CDR3 size: 12 residues. CDR3 residues: CASSLYSGEQYF. The DNA for the CDR3 is TGTGCCAGCAGTTTATATAGTGGCGAGCAGTACTTC.